Below, 4 T cell receptor beta chains from the same sample are listed, as sequenced in a study of cytomegalovirus exposure and HLA in healthy donors (dated by TCRdb to 2016 to 2017). To prepare the library, the immunoSEQ multiplex PCR assay was applied. A mixture of 60 forward primers for TCR Vbeta segments and 13 reverse primers for TCR Jbeta segments was used in the multiplex PCR. TCRdb provides this immuneACCESS table in a form limited to in-frame rearrangements. Some clones are lacking; in checked studies, under half of them reflect an unresolved V gene, and why the rest are absent is not known. Across this sample there are fewer than 130,000 clones, with 65% to 80% seen only once. Together, the top ten hold roughly 5% of the sample. Material: PBMCs. The source of these receptors is a female donor in good health and CMV-seropositive.

The V gene is TRBV5-1, the J gene TRBJ2-5, with 7 bases matching TRBD2. Per germline, CDR1 SGHRS and CDR2 YFSETQ. The V segment lost 0 bases and the J segment 1 base; nucleotides outside the gene matches: 6. The CDR3 length is 16 residues. CDR3 DNA: TGCGCCAGCAGCTTGGGAAGGGGCGGGGGCCAAGAGACCCAGTACTTC. Protein sequence: CASSLGRGGGQETQYF.

The chain recombines TRBV5-1 with TRBJ1-4, with a possible D match to TRBD1 (5 bases). This CDR3 is built from 14 residues. Germline CDR1 is SGHRS and CDR2 is YFSETQ. V lost 5 bases to trimming and J lost 5 bases, with 13 bases between them. The CDR3 sequence is CASSYDSKNEKLFF. As DNA, the CDR3 is TGCGCCAGCAGTTATGACAGCAAAAATGAAAAACTGTTTTTT.

The chain joins TRBV30 to TRBJ2-1; 9 bases align to TRBD2. The CDR3 contains 13 residues. Germline CDR1 GTSNPN, CDR2 SVGIG (reference sequence). J was trimmed by 10 bases and V by 0 bases; bases with no gene match: 4. CDR3 nucleotide sequence: TGTGCCTGGAGTGTAATGCGGGGGGGGGAGCAGTTCTTC. Translated: CAWSVMRGGEQFF.

The chain uses TRBV19 and TRBJ1-2; D possibly corresponds to TRBD1 (6 bases). The CDR3 has 12 amino acids. V was cut by 9 bases and J by 8 bases, with 16 bases left in between. The V gene's germline CDR1 is LNHDA and CDR2 SQIVND (reference sequence). CDR3 protein: CASRSDSSGYTF. Written as DNA, the CDR3 is TGTGCCAGCAGATCGGACAGCTCCGGCTACACCTTC.